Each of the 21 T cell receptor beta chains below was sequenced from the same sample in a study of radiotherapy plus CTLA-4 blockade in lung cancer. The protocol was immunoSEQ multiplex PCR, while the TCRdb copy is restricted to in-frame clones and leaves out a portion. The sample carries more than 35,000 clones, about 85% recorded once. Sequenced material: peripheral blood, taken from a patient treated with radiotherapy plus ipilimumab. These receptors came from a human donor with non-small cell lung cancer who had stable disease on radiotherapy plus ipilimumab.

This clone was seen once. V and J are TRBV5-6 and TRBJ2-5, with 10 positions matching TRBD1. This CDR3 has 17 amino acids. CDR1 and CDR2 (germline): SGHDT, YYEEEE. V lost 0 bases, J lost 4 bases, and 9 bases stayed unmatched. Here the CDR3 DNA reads TGTGCCAGCAGCTTGGGAGTTGGGACAGGGGTGGGAGAGACCCAGTACTTC. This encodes CASSLGVGTGVGETQYF.

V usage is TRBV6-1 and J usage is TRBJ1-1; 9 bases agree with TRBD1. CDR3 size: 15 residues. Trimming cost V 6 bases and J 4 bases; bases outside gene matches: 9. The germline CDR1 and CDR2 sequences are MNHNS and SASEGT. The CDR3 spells CASRVEGQGITEAFF. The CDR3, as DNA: TGTGCCAGCAGGGTAGAAGGACAGGGGATCACTGAAGCTTTCTTT.

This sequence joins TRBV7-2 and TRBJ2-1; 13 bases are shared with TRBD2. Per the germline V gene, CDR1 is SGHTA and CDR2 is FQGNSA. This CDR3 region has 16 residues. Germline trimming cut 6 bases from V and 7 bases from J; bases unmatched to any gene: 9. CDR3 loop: CASRRTGTSGANEQFF. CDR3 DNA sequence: TGTGCCAGCAGGCGAACCGGGACTAGCGGGGCGAATGAGCAGTTCTTC.

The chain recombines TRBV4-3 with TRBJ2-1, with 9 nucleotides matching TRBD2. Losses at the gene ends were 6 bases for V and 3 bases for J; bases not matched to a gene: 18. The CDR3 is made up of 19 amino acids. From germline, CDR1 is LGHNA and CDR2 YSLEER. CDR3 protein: CASSQSEGLAVGVYNEQFF. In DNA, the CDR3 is TGCGCCAGCAGTCAATCGGAGGGACTAGCCGTCGGGGTCTACAATGAGCAGTTCTTC.

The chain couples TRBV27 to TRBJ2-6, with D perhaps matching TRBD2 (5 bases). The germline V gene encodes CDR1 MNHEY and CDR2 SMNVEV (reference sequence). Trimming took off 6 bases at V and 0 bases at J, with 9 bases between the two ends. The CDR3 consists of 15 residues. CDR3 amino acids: CASRAGGSGANVLTF. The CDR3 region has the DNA TGTGCCAGCAGGGCAGGAGGCTCTGGGGCCAACGTCCTGACTTTC.

The CDR3 region has the DNA TGTGCCAGTAGTGAGACAGGGGGCAATCAGCCCCAGCATTTT. Translation: CASSETGGNQPQHF. V is TRBV19 and J is TRBJ1-5, with 8 nucleotides matching TRBD1. In germline, CDR1 is LNHDA, CDR2 SQIVND (reference sequence). This CDR3 is built from 14 residues. J lost 2 bases, V lost 5 bases, and 2 bases had no gene match.

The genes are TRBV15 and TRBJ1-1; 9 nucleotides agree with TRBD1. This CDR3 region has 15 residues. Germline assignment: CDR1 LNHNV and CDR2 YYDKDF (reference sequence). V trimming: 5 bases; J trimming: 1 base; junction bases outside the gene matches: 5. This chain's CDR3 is CATSPDRGWNTEAFF. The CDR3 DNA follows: TGTGCCACCAGCCCTGACAGGGGGTGGAACACTGAAGCTTTCTTT.

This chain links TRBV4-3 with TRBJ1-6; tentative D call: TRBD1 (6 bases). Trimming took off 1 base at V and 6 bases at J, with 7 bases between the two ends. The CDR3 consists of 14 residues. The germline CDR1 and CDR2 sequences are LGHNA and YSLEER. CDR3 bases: TGCGCCAGCAGCCAAGGGACAGCTAATTCACCCCTCCACTTT. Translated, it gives CASSQGTANSPLHF.

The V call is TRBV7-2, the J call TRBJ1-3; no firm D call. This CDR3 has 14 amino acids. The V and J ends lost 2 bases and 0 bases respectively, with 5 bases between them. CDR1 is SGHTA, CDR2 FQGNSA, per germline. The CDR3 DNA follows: TGTGCCAGCAGCTTATCCAACTCTGGAAACACCATATATTTT. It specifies CASSLSNSGNTIYF.

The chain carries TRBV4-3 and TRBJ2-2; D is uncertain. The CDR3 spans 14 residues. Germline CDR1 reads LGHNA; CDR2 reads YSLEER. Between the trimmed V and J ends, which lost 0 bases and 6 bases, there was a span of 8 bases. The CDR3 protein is CASSQDRVAGELFF. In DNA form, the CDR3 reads TGCGCCAGCAGCCAAGATCGGGTCGCCGGGGAGCTGTTTTTT.

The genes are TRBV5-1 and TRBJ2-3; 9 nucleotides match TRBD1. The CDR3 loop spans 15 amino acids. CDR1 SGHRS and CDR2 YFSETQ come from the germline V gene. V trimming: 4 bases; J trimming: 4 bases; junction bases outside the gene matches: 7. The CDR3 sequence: CASSRTGDHADTQYF. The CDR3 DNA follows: TGCGCCAGCAGCAGGACAGGGGATCACGCAGATACGCAGTATTTT.

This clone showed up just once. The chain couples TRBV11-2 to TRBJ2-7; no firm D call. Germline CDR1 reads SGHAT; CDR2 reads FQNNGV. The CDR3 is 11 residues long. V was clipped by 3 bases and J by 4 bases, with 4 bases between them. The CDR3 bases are TGTGCCAGCAGCTTTACTTACGAGCAGTACTTC. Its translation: CASSFTYEQYF.

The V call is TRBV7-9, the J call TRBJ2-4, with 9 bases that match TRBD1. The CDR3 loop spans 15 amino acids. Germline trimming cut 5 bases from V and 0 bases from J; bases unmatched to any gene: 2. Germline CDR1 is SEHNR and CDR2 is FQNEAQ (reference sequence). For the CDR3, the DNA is TGTGCCAGCAGCCAGGACAGGGGAGCCAAAAACATTCAGTACTTC. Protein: CASSQDRGAKNIQYF.

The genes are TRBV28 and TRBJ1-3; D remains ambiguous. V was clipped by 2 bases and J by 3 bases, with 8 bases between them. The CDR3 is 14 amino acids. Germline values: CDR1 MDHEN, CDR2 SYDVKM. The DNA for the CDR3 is TGTGCCAGCAGTTTAGCGGGGAGTGGAAACACCATATATTTT. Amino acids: CASSLAGSGNTIYF.

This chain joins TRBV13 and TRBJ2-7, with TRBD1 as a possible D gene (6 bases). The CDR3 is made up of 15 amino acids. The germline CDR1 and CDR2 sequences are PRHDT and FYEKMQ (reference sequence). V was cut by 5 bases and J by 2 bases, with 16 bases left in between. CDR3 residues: CASSDYRQDAYEQYF. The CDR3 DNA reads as TGTGCCAGCAGCGACTATCGACAGGATGCCTACGAGCAGTACTTC.

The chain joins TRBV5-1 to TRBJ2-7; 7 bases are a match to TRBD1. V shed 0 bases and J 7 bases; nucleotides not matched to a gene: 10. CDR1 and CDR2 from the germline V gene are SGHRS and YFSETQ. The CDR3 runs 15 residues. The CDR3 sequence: CASSLASTGVGEQYF. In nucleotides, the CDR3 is TGCGCCAGCAGCTTGGCATCTACAGGGGTTGGGGAGCAGTACTTC.

DNA for the CDR3: TGTGCCAGCAGCCCCGGACTAGCTGTAGAGACCCAGTACTTC. It codes for CASSPGLAVETQYF. This chain uses TRBV7-2 with TRBJ2-5; 8 nucleotides agree with TRBD2. The CDR3 totals 14 residues. From germline, CDR1 is SGHTA and CDR2 FQGNSA. Trimming cost V 5 bases and J 4 bases; bases outside gene matches: 6.

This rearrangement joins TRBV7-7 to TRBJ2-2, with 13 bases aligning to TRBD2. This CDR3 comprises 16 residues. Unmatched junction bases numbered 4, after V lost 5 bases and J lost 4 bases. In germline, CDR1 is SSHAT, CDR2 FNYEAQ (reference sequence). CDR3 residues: CASSRTSGRGTGELFF. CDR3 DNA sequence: TGTGCCAGCAGCCGCACTAGCGGGAGGGGCACCGGGGAGCTGTTTTTT.

The CDR3 is CASSESPRVSGELFF. In DNA form, the CDR3 reads TGTGCCAGCAGTGAATCGCCTCGGGTTTCCGGGGAGCTGTTTTTT. This chain joins TRBV2 and TRBJ2-2; D gene ambiguous. The V and J ends lost 2 bases and 6 bases respectively, with 13 bases between them. The CDR3 extends over 15 amino acids. In germline, CDR1 is SNHLY, CDR2 FYNNEI.

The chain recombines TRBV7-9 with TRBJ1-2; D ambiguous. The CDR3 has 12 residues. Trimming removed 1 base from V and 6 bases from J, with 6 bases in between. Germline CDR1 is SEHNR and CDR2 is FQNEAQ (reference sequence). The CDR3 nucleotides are TGTGCCAGCAGCTTAGACGGGGATGGCTACACCTTC. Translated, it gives CASSLDGDGYTF. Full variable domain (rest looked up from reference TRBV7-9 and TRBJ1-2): DTGVSQNPRHKITKRGQNVTFRCDPISEHNRLYWYRQTLGQGPEFLTYFQNEAQLEKSRLLSDRFSAERPKGSFSTLEIQRTEQGDSAMYLCASSLDGDGYTFGSGTRLTVV.

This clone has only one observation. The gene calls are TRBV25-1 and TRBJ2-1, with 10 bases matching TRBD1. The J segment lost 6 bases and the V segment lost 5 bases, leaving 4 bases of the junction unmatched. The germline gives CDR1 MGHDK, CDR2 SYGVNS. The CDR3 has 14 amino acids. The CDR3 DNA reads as TGTGCCAGCAGTCTCGGACAGGGGGGCAATGAGCAGTTCTTC. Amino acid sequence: CASSLGQGGNEQFF. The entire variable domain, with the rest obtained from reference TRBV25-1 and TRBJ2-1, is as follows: EADIYQTPRYLVIGTGKKITLECSQTMGHDKMYWYQQDPGMELHLIHYSYGVNSTEKGDLSSESTVSRIRTEHFPLTLESARPSHTSQYLCASSLGQGGNEQFFGPGTRLTVL.